This T cell receptor (beta chain) is from a study of technical replicates of blood from a few donors. Profiled with immunoSEQ multiplex PCR; TCRdb holds only in-frame clones, not every one. The profile shows 65,000 to 80,000 clones, 92% of them singletons. The origin of this receptor is a human donor in good health. Material: T cells isolated from PBMCs.

The CDR3 is CASSFSGKPYGYTF. CDR3 nucleotide sequence: TGTGCCAGCAGCTTTTCAGGGAAACCCTATGGCTACACCTTC. The J gene is TRBJ1-2, the V gene TRBV5-4, with D tentatively TRBD1 (5 bases). Per germline, CDR1 SGHNT and CDR2 YYREEE (reference sequence). V was cut by 2 bases and J by 4 bases, with 12 bases left in between. The CDR3 sequence is 14 residues long.